This passage covers 21 T cell receptor beta chains from one sample sequenced in a study of tumor-infiltrating lymphocytes in primary liver carcinoma. Unsorted whole blood yielded blood RNA, and germline DNA was extracted as well. The template, approximately 500 ng total RNA, yielded TCR beta cDNA made with a constant-region primer. Libraries for TCR beta were built through three nested multiplex PCR rounds, which together made up a slightly modified ARM-PCR procedure. Forward primers for TRBV1-TRBV30 and a C-beta reverse primer served the first two PCR rounds, at roughly 10 cycles each. TCRdb reprocessed the multiplex PCR reads with MiXCR, giving one entry per CDR3 protein. The sample yields more than 150,000 distinct CDR3 sequences, 50% to 75% seen once. The sequenced sample consisted of peripheral blood. These receptors came from a man aged 35 to 55 with primary liver carcinoma and hepatitis B virus infection.

On this clonotype: This may arise from a read error, as a much more abundant clone is one base away. The chain is built from TRBV29-1 and TRBJ2-5; D ambiguous. CDR3 length: 12 residues. The germline gives CDR1 SQVTM, CDR2 ANQGSEA. The CDR3 here is CSIEDPTEAQYF. For the CDR3, the DNA is TGCAGCATTGAAGATCCAACAGAGGCCCAGTACTTC.

This clonotype was detected ten times or more. This chain uses TRBV10-3 with TRBJ1-2; D remains unclear. The CDR3 loop spans 13 amino acids. Germline V CDR1 and CDR2: ENHRY, SYGVKD. V gave up 4 bases and J gave up 4 bases, with 10 bases separating them. This CDR3 reads CAISAREGYGYTF. In DNA, the CDR3 is TGTGCCATCAGTGCAAGGGAAGGCTATGGCTACACCTTC.

The chain uses TRBV11-1 and TRBJ2-7; 11 positions agree with TRBD2. Per the germline V gene, CDR1 is SGHAT and CDR2 is FQDESV (reference sequence). The CDR3 runs to 15 residues. V shed 11 bases and J 6 bases; nucleotides not matched to a gene: 15. DNA for the CDR3: TGTGCCGGTAGACTAACTAGCGGGAGTCGGGCCGAGCAGTACTTC. The encoded protein is CAGRLTSGSRAEQYF. Full variable domain (rest looked up from reference TRBV11-1 and TRBJ2-7): EAEVAQSPRYKITEKSQAVAFWCDPISGHATLYWYRQILGQGPELLVQFQDESVVDDSQLPKDRFSAERLKGVDSTLKIQPAELGDSAMYLCAGRLTSGSRAEQYFGPGTRLTVT.

The chain recombines TRBV5-4 with TRBJ2-1; D gene ambiguous. The CDR3 covers 14 residues. Germline V CDR1 and CDR2: SGHNT, YYREEE (reference sequence). Trimming took 4 bases from V and 5 from J, leaving 13 bases between them. The DNA of the CDR3 is TGTGCCAGCAGCCTATTATCCGGGCACAATGAGCAGTTCTTC. It is translated as CASSLLSGHNEQFF.

This clonotype has a handful of counts. This sequence joins TRBV30 and TRBJ2-1, with D tentatively TRBD1 or TRBD2 (5 bases each). Trimming pared 5 bases from V and 12 bases from J, leaving 23 bases between. Germline V gene data show CDR1 as GTSNPN and CDR2 as SVGIG (reference sequence). The CDR3 consists of 14 residues. The CDR3 region has the DNA TGTGCCTGGGCCCGGAAGGGACCACAACTTGGGCAGTTCTTC. Its translation: CAWARKGPQLGQFF.

The sample holds a few counts of this clonotype. The chain is built from TRBV10-3 and TRBJ1-4; D not certain. The ends were cut back, 10 bases at V and 7 bases at J, with 13 bases in the middle. The germline gives CDR1 ENHRY, CDR2 SYGVKD. This CDR3 is built from 12 residues. For the CDR3, the DNA is TGTGCCAACTCCCCCGCGGGTGAAAAACTGTTTTTT. This encodes CANSPAGEKLFF.

In its sample, this clonotype was seen many times. The V gene is TRBV4-1, the J gene TRBJ1-1; D is unclear. V dropped 4 bases and J dropped 0 bases, with 6 bases sitting between them. The CDR3 is made up of 13 amino acids. Germline-derived CDR1 and CDR2 are MGHRA and YSYEKL. The CDR3 sequence: CASSLAVNTEAFF. For the CDR3, the DNA is TGCGCCAGCAGCCTTGCGGTGAACACTGAAGCTTTCTTT.

This clonotype was counted a few times. The chain has TRBV30 and TRBJ1-1; weak D call: TRBD1 (5 bases). Germline V gene lookup returns CDR1 GTSNPN and CDR2 SVGIG (reference sequence). The CDR3 extends over 14 amino acids. V lost 3 bases and J 2 bases, leaving 13 bases between the germline ends. As DNA, the CDR3 is TGTGCCTGGAGCCCCCGGGGGGGAAACACTGAAGCTTTCTTT. This translates into CAWSPRGGNTEAFF.

This clonotype has just one count. The conserved closing phenylalanine or tryptophan is absent in this CDR3, likely reflecting a read error. The chain links TRBV11-2 to TRBJ1-1; D not resolved. Germline CDR1 reads SGHAT; CDR2 reads FQNNGV. The CDR3 length is 13 residues. CDR3 region: CACSLGENTEAFL. DNA for the CDR3: TGTGCCTGCAGCTTAGGAGAGAACACTGAAGCTTTCCTT.

Remarks on this clonotype: An end of the junction does not agree with germline; a read error may underlie this. This chain connects TRBV12-3 or TRBV12-4 to TRBJ1-5; D perhaps matches TRBD1 (6 bases). The length of the CDR3 is 17 residues. CDR3 DNA: TGTGCCAGCAGTGAGGCAACAGGGCCGGCGGGCAATCAGGCCCAGCATTTT. Amino acids: CASSEATGPAGNQAQHF.

This clonotype has a single count. The gene calls are TRBV6-5 and TRBJ2-1; 8 bases line up with TRBD2. This CDR3 has 17 residues. CDR1 is MNHEY and CDR2 is SVGAGI in the germline V gene. J gave up 0 bases and V 4 bases, and 8 bases lay outside the gene matches. The CDR3 sequence is CASSWGLAGLSYNEQFF. In nucleotides, the CDR3 is TGTGCCAGCAGTTGGGGATTAGCGGGGCTCTCCTACAATGAGCAGTTCTTC.

Turning to this clonotype: Mismatch with germline at one junction end may stem from a read error. V is TRBV5-6 and J is TRBJ2-2, with TRBD2 as a possible D gene (5 bases). Germline loops: CDR1 SGHDT, CDR2 YYEEEE. The CDR3 is made up of 12 amino acids. The CDR3 here is CASSSLGRELLF. The CDR3 region has the DNA TGTGCCAGCAGCTCGCTGGGAAGGGAGCTGCTTTTT.

V gene TRBV11-2 combines with J gene TRBJ1-1; D unclear. Germline loops: CDR1 SGHAT, CDR2 FQNNGV. The V and J ends lost 9 bases and 0 bases respectively, with 14 bases between them. This CDR3 contains 14 residues. CDR3 sequence: CARRAGAMNTEAFF. Here the CDR3 DNA reads TGTGCCAGGAGGGCAGGCGCTATGAACACTGAAGCTTTCTTT.

CDR3 residues: CASSLDIVYEQYF. The CDR3, as DNA: TGCGCCAGCAGCTTGGACATAGTCTACGAGCAGTACTTC. The rearrangement links TRBV5-1 to TRBJ2-7, with D unresolved. The CDR3 has 13 amino acids. Germline V gene data show CDR1 as SGHRS and CDR2 as YFSETQ. The V and J ends lost 0 bases and 3 bases respectively, with 7 bases between them.

This clonotype showed up just a few times. The chain joins TRBV6-2 or TRBV6-3 to TRBJ2-1; D not certain. Between the trimmed V and J ends, which lost 2 bases and 8 bases, there was a span of 13 bases. The length of the CDR3 is 14 residues. Germline V gene sequence: CDR1 MNHEY, CDR2 SVGEGT. The CDR3 nucleotides read TGTGCCAGCAGTTACCCCCCTGCCGCCCATGAGCAGTTCTTC. It codes for CASSYPPAAHEQFF.

About this clonotype itself: At one of its ends the junction is not consistent with the germline gene, which may arise from a read error. The chain is built from TRBV4-2 and TRBJ2-1; the match to TRBD2 covers 8 bases. Germline values: CDR1 LGHNA, CDR2 YNFKEQ. This CDR3 has 13 amino acids. The CDR3 reads CASSGTSYYEQFF. CDR3 DNA: TGTGCCAGTAGCGGGACATCCTACTATGAGCAGTTCTTC.

The rearrangement joins TRBV4-3 to TRBJ2-7; no reliable D call. The CDR3 contains 14 residues. Germline V lookup: CDR1 LGHNA, CDR2 YSLEER. Deletions cut 7 bases from V and 5 bases from J, with 18 bases between. In nucleotides, the CDR3 is TGCGCCAGCAACCACACTGCCCTTTCCAACGAGCAGTACTTC. It yields the protein CASNHTALSNEQYF.

This clonotype has only one observation. The chain joins TRBV28 to TRBJ2-5, with D perhaps matching TRBD1 or TRBD2 (5 bases each). This CDR3 region has 14 residues. Germline CDR1 and CDR2: MDHEN and SYDVKM. V was pared by 6 bases and J by 3 bases, with 14 bases between. The CDR3 sequence: CASSRSQGEETQYF. CDR3 in DNA: TGTGCCAGCAGCCGTAGTCAGGGAGAAGAGACCCAGTACTTC.

The chain links TRBV6-5 to TRBJ2-7, with a weak D call TRBD2 (5 bases). The CDR3 is made up of 17 amino acids. Trimming removed 4 bases from V and 5 bases from J, with 24 bases in between. Germline CDR1 is MNHEY and CDR2 is SVGAGI. For the CDR3, the DNA is TGTGCCAGCAGTTGCCGGTACATCATTAGGCGAGGGAACGAGCAGTACTTC. This codes for CASSCRYIIRRGNEQYF.

In this sample, this clonotype turned up once. The V call is TRBV5-5, the J call TRBJ2-2; possibly TRBD1 for D (6 bases). V gave up 6 bases and J gave up 7 bases, with 16 bases separating them. The CDR3 extends over 14 amino acids. Germline lookup yields CDR1 SGHKS and CDR2 YYEKEE (reference sequence). The CDR3 here is CASNLYREIGELFF. The DNA for the CDR3 is TGTGCCAGCAACCTATACAGGGAGATCGGGGAGCTGTTTTTT.

This clonotype showed up many times. The rearrangement uses TRBV12-3 or TRBV12-4 and TRBJ2-1; 9 nucleotides match TRBD1. The CDR3 contains 15 residues. Trimming cost V 6 bases and J 7 bases; bases outside gene matches: 10. The CDR3 nucleotides are TGTGCCAGCAGCCTTGACAGGGGGAAAGGTAATGAGCAGTTCTTC. This codes for CASSLDRGKGNEQFF.